One and the same sample provided the 17 T cell receptor beta chains below, sequenced in a study of blood T cell repertoires in COVID-19. Profiled with immunoSEQ multiplex PCR; TCRdb holds only in-frame clones, not every one. There are about 250,000 clones in the sample; about 86% occur only once, and roughly 3.6% lies in the top ten. The sample consisted of PBMCs or T cells enriched from blood (not recorded which). The receptors were sampled from a man in his fifties who had recovered from COVID-19.

This sequence joins TRBV28 and TRBJ1-3; D may be TRBD1 (5 bases). From germline, CDR1 is MDHEN and CDR2 SYDVKM. The ends were cut back, 5 bases at V and 2 bases at J, with 13 bases in the middle. The CDR3 consists of 15 residues. The CDR3 sequence: CASSKYGGTGNTIYF. CDR3 sequence (DNA): TGTGCCAGCAGTAAATACGGGGGGACTGGAAACACCATATATTTT.

The rearrangement uses TRBV10-3 and TRBJ2-5, with 11 bases that match TRBD1. This CDR3 comprises 14 residues. V was clipped by 6 bases and J by 5 bases; unmatched bases: 5. The germline CDR1 and CDR2 sequences are ENHRY and SYGVKD. This chain's CDR3 is CAIRKDRGQETQYF. The CDR3 bases are TGTGCCATCAGGAAGGACAGGGGGCAGGAGACCCAGTACTTC.

For the CDR3, the DNA is TGCAGCGTTGCTCGGGACAGGGGGCAGTATGGCTACACCTTC. The encoded protein is CSVARDRGQYGYTF. The chain combines TRBV29-1 with TRBJ1-2, with 12 positions matching TRBD1. V shed 4 bases, J shed 5 bases, and the junction held 5 bases outside the gene matches. CDR3 length: 14 residues. The V gene's germline CDR1 is SQVTM and CDR2 ANQGSEA. The whole variable domain, filled in from reference TRBV29-1 and TRBJ1-2, reads SAVISQKPSRDICQRGTSLTIQCQVDSQVTMMFWYRQQPGQSLTLIATANQGSEATYESGFVIDKFPISRPNLTFSTLTVSNMSPEDSSIYLCSVARDRGQYGYTFGSGTRLTVV.

The count of this clone is one. The CDR3 here is CATSRVDREDTGELFF. The CDR3 DNA is TGTGCCACCAGCAGGGTGGACAGGGAGGACACCGGGGAGCTGTTTTTT. The V call is TRBV15, the J call TRBJ2-2; 8 bases map to TRBD1. The V and J ends lost 3 bases and 3 bases, in that order; junction bases with no gene match: 6. The length of the CDR3 is 16 residues. The germline V gene encodes CDR1 LNHNV and CDR2 YYDKDF (reference sequence).

CDR3: CAWSGGVVGSYNSPLHF. CDR3 bases: TGTGCCTGGAGCGGCGGAGTGGTCGGCTCCTATAATTCACCCCTCCACTTT. The chain recombines TRBV30 with TRBJ1-6; D gene ambiguous. The V end lost 3 bases, the J end lost 0 bases, and 15 bases lay between the germline ends. The V gene's germline CDR1 is GTSNPN and CDR2 SVGIG (reference sequence). This CDR3 spans 17 amino acids. Using reference TRBV30 and TRBJ1-6 for the parts outside the CDR3, the full variable domain is SQTIHQWPATLVQPVGSPLSLECTVEGTSNPNLYWYRQAAGRGLQLLFYSVGIGQISSEVPQNLSASRPQDRQFILSSKKLLLSDSGFYLCAWSGGVVGSYNSPLHFGNGTRLTVT.

The gene calls are TRBV5-1 and TRBJ2-7; 9 bases line up with TRBD2. From germline, CDR1 is SGHRS and CDR2 YFSETQ. This CDR3 comprises 16 residues. The V gene end was trimmed by 3 bases and the J gene end by 3 bases; junction bases not matched to a gene: 10. This CDR3 is CASSYSVTSGVYEQYF. CDR3 nucleotides: TGCGCCAGCAGCTACTCGGTGACTAGCGGAGTCTACGAGCAGTACTTC.

The J gene is TRBJ2-1, the V gene TRBV7-2; possible D gene TRBD2, 6 bases. The V and J ends lost 8 bases and 3 bases respectively, with 14 bases between them. This CDR3 region has 14 residues. Germline CDR1 is SGHTA and CDR2 is FQGNSA. This CDR3 is CASVRDSGYNEQFF. CDR3 coding DNA: TGTGCCAGCGTGAGGGACTCCGGCTACAATGAGCAGTTCTTC.

The chain is built from TRBV7-9 and TRBJ2-2, with no clear D. Looked up from germline, CDR1 is SEHNR and CDR2 is FQNEAQ (reference sequence). The V and J ends lost 2 bases and 4 bases respectively, with 5 bases between them. This CDR3 is 13 amino acids long. CDR3 DNA: TGTGCCAGCAGCTTATCGGGCACCGGGGAGCTGTTTTTT. Protein: CASSLSGTGELFF.

This chain joins TRBV7-9 and TRBJ2-2; 16 nucleotides align to TRBD2. The CDR3 loop spans 19 amino acids. With V trimmed by 5 bases and J by 6 bases, 12 bases remained unmatched. The germline V gene encodes CDR1 SEHNR and CDR2 FQNEAQ (reference sequence). Written as DNA, the CDR3 is TGTGCCAGCAGCCCCACAGGAACCGGGACTAGCGGGAGGGCCGGGGAGCTGTTTTTT. It specifies CASSPTGTGTSGRAGELFF.

The chain recombines TRBV5-4 with TRBJ2-2; 7 nucleotides line up with TRBD1. The germline gives CDR1 SGHNT, CDR2 YYREEE (reference sequence). The CDR3 is made up of 14 amino acids. Trimming took 7 bases from V and 5 from J; bases not matched to a gene: 8. The CDR3 coding sequence is TGTGCCAGCTCCCCATCAGGGGGTACCGGGGAGCTGTTTTTT. This translates into CASSPSGGTGELFF.

The J gene is TRBJ1-6, the V gene TRBV14, with D unclear. Trimming removed 3 bases at V and 13 bases at J, with 16 bases between. The length of the CDR3 is 14 residues. Per the germline V gene, CDR1 is SGHDN and CDR2 is FVKESK. The CDR3 DNA reads TGTGCCAGCAGCCAGGGAGGTTGGACCACTCCCCTCCACTTT. It yields the protein CASSQGGWTTPLHF.

The chain is built from TRBV7-2 and TRBJ2-2, with D possibly matching TRBD1 (5 bases). Germline CDR1 is SGHTA and CDR2 is FQGNSA. This CDR3 comprises 13 residues. Trimming cost V 5 bases and J 1 base, with 5 bases left between them. In DNA, the CDR3 is TGTGCCAGCAGCGACAGGAACACCGGGGAGCTGTTTTTT. Protein: CASSDRNTGELFF.

The chain employs TRBV19 and TRBJ1-2; 8 bases are shared with TRBD1. The V gene end was trimmed by 5 bases and the J gene end by 5 bases; junction bases not matched to a gene: 25. This CDR3 comprises 20 residues. The germline V gene has CDR1 LNHDA and CDR2 SQIVND (reference sequence). The CDR3 loop reads CASSLIRQPNKAGQGYGYTF. Here the CDR3 DNA reads TGTGCCAGTAGTTTGATTCGACAGCCAAATAAGGCCGGACAGGGATATGGCTACACCTTC.

The V call is TRBV7-2, the J call TRBJ1-6; 7 bases match TRBD1. J lost 9 bases, V lost 5 bases, and 10 bases had no gene match. Germline V lookup: CDR1 SGHTA, CDR2 FQGNSA. There are 15 residues in the CDR3. The CDR3 spells CASSAGQPDLSPLHF. CDR3 bases: TGTGCCAGCAGCGCGGGACAGCCAGACCTTTCACCCCTCCACTTT.

V gene TRBV10-2 combines with J gene TRBJ1-4; D unresolved. The CDR3 covers 15 residues. V gave up 3 bases and J gave up 2 bases, with 10 bases separating them. CDR1 is WSHSY, CDR2 SAAADI, per germline. The CDR3 sequence is CASSDPTGTNEKLFF. As DNA, the CDR3 is TGCGCCAGCAGTGACCCCACGGGGACTAATGAAAAACTGTTTTTT.

V is TRBV11-3 and J is TRBJ2-5; 7 bases fit TRBD2. The CDR3 spans 15 residues. The V segment lost 1 base and the J segment 3 bases; nucleotides outside the gene matches: 5. Germline lookup yields CDR1 SGHNT and CDR2 YENEEA. CDR3 DNA sequence: TGTGCCAGCAGCTTAGGGGCGGGGACTAAAGAGACCCAGTACTTC. Amino acids: CASSLGAGTKETQYF.

The chain uses TRBV28 and TRBJ2-1, with D unresolved. The V gene lost 3 bases and the J gene lost 7 bases, with 7 bases spanning the gap. CDR1 is MDHEN, CDR2 SYDVKM, per germline. The CDR3 loop spans 12 amino acids. The CDR3 DNA follows: TGTGCCAGCAGTTTCGGTCGGAATGAGCAGTTCTTC. This encodes CASSFGRNEQFF.